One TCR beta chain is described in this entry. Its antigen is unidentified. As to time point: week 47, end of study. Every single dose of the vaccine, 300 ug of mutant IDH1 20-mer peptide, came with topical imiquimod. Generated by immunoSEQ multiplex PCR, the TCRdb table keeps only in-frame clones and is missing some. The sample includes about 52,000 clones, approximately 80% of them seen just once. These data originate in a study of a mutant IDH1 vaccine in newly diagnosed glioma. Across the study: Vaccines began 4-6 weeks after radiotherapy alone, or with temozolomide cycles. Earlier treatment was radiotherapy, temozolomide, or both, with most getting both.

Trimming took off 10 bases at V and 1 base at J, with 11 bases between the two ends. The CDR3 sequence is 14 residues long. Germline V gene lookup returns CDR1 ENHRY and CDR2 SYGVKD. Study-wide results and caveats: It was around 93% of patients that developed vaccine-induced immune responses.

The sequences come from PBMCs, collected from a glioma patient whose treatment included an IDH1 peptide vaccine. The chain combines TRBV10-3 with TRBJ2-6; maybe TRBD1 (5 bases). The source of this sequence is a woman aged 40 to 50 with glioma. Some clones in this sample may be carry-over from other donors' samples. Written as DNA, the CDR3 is TGTGCCACCCCTAGACAGTCTGGGGCCAACGTCCTGACTTTC. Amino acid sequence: CATPRQSGANVLTF.